This T cell receptor (beta chain) comes out of a study of shared clonotypes between healthy human individuals. Overall study results and limits: Clonotypes shared by all four sorted-subset donors had higher generation probabilities than non-shared clonotypes. Rarefaction analysis demonstrated incomplete sorted-subset sequencing notwithstanding large depth.

Assay used: immunoSEQ multiplex PCR; TCRdb lists only in-frame clones, some missing. The table shows millions of clones, with 90% to 95% occurring only once. To note about this clone: Antigen specificity is unknown.

CDR1 is SGHDT and CDR2 is YYEEEE in the germline V gene. Trimming removed 4 bases at V and 6 bases at J, with 11 bases between. There are 13 residues in the CDR3. The sequence came from a man between 18 and 29 years old in good health. The chain joins TRBV5-6 to TRBJ2-1; D unresolved. Sequences were obtained from naive CD4+ T cells sorted from blood. Subset: CD45RA+ positively selected. CDR3 nucleotide sequence: TGTGCCAGCAGCCCGGTAGGGCTCAATGAGCAGTTCTTC. Translated: CASSPVGLNEQFF.